The 15 T cell receptor beta chains presented below share a single source sample, sequenced in a study of cytomegalovirus exposure and HLA in healthy donors. Primers included in the PCR were 60 Vbeta and 13 Jbeta primers. TCRdb's table, derived via immunoSEQ multiplex PCR, lists solely in-frame clones and lacks some. The sample includes 45,000 to 70,000 clones, approximately 82% of them seen just once. The sample consisted of PBMCs. The receptors originated from a man in his fifties in good health and CMV-seronegative.

J is TRBJ2-2 and V is TRBV6-6; 9 bases match TRBD1. This CDR3 contains 15 residues. Per the germline V gene, CDR1 is MNHNY and CDR2 is SVGAGI (reference sequence). After removal of 4 bases from V and 2 bases from J, the junction contained 2 bases not matched to a gene. In nucleotides, the CDR3 is TGTGCCAGCAGTTGGACAGGGGCCAACACCGGGGAGCTGTTTTTT. Translated, it gives CASSWTGANTGELFF.

The chain has TRBV15 and TRBJ2-7; 11 bases are a match to TRBD2. The germline CDR1 and CDR2 sequences are LNHNV and YYDKDF (reference sequence). The CDR3 length is 19 residues. Trimming removed 0 bases from V and 0 bases from J; junction bases left unmatched: 10. Written as DNA, the CDR3 is TGTGCCACCAGCAGAGATCGCCTAGCGGGGGGCGGGAGCTCCTACGAGCAGTACTTC. Protein: CATSRDRLAGGGSSYEQYF.

J is TRBJ2-2 and V is TRBV9; 7 bases agree with TRBD1. CDR1 and CDR2 (germline): SGDLS, YYNGEE. The CDR3 sequence is 15 residues long. V shed 0 bases, J shed 5 bases, and the junction held 4 bases outside the gene matches. The CDR3 nucleotides are TGTGCCAGCAGCGTAGATCTCAGGGGGACCGGGGAGCTGTTTTTT. It encodes CASSVDLRGTGELFF. Looking up the rest from reference TRBV9 and TRBJ2-2 gives the full variable domain: DSGVTQTPKHLITATGQRVTLRCSPRSGDLSVYWYQQSLDQGLQFLIQYYNGEERAKGNILERFSAQQFPDLHSELNLSSLELGDSALYFCASSVDLRGTGELFFGEGSRLTVL.

The V gene is TRBV18, the J gene TRBJ1-1; 8 bases fit TRBD1. The junction had 4 bases not matched to a gene; V was cut back by 4 bases and J by 3 bases. Per the germline V gene, CDR1 is KGHSH and CDR2 is LQKENI. The CDR3 is 14 residues long. The CDR3 coding sequence is TGTGCCAGCTCACTACTACAGGGGGACACTGAAGCTTTCTTT. Its translation: CASSLLQGDTEAFF.

The rearrangement uses TRBV29-1 and TRBJ1-1; 9 nucleotides line up with TRBD1. The germline gives CDR1 SQVTM, CDR2 ANQGSEA. The junction had 3 bases not matched to a gene; V was cut back by 7 bases and J by 0 bases. The CDR3 has 13 amino acids. The CDR3 region is CSGGTGMNTEAFF. DNA for the CDR3: TGCAGCGGAGGGACAGGGATGAACACTGAAGCTTTCTTT. Using reference TRBV29-1 and TRBJ1-1 for the parts outside the CDR3, the full variable domain is SAVISQKPSRDICQRGTSLTIQCQVDSQVTMMFWYRQQPGQSLTLIATANQGSEATYESGFVIDKFPISRPNLTFSTLTVSNMSPEDSSIYLCSGGTGMNTEAFFGQGTRLTVV.

V usage is TRBV15 and J usage is TRBJ2-3; 7 bases agree with TRBD1. V dropped 0 bases and J dropped 3; count of bases not matched to a gene: 9. CDR1 and CDR2 from the germline V gene are LNHNV and YYDKDF (reference sequence). CDR3 length: 17 amino acids. The DNA for the CDR3 is TGTGCCACCAGCAGAGAAAGTACAGGGGTTCAAACAGATACGCAGTATTTT. It translates to CATSRESTGVQTDTQYF.

The gene calls are TRBV6-5 and TRBJ1-1, with unresolved D. Germline V lookup: CDR1 MNHEY, CDR2 SVGAGI. V lost 6 bases, J lost 1 base, and 9 bases lay in between. The CDR3 totals 13 residues. The CDR3 region is CASRKQRNTEAFF. The CDR3 bases are TGTGCCAGCAGAAAACAGAGGAACACTGAAGCTTTCTTT.

The chain employs TRBV5-1 and TRBJ2-2; possibly TRBD2 for D (6 bases). Germline V gene sequence: CDR1 SGHRS, CDR2 YFSETQ. CDR3 length: 15 amino acids. Trimming pared 6 bases from V and 4 bases from J, leaving 16 bases between. The CDR3 DNA reads TGCGCCAGCACAGGTGGACTGGGAGGCACCGGGGAGCTGTTTTTT. This codes for CASTGGLGGTGELFF.

This chain links TRBV5-1 with TRBJ1-4, with 8 bases fitting TRBD1. Germline V lookup: CDR1 SGHRS, CDR2 YFSETQ. The junction had 10 bases not matched to a gene; V was cut back by 0 bases and J by 3 bases. The CDR3 covers 18 residues. The CDR3 DNA is TGCGCCAGCAGCTTGGGCGGGGTTCGGACAGGGTCTAATGAAAAACTGTTTTTT. Translating it yields CASSLGGVRTGSNEKLFF.

The gene calls are TRBV9 and TRBJ1-4; TRBD1 is a possible D gene (5 bases). The V end was cut by 3 bases, the J end by 0 bases, with 12 bases between. The V gene's germline CDR1 is SGDLS and CDR2 YYNGEE. The CDR3 is 16 amino acids. Here the CDR3 DNA reads TGTGCCAGCAGCGGGGGCGTTTTGACAACTAATGAAAAACTGTTTTTT. Amino acid sequence: CASSGGVLTTNEKLFF.

This rearrangement joins TRBV18 to TRBJ2-1, with 9 bases aligning to TRBD1. CDR1 and CDR2 (germline): KGHSH, LQKENI. This CDR3 contains 16 residues. Trimming cost V 6 bases and J 8 bases; bases outside gene matches: 14. CDR3 nucleotide sequence: TGTGCCAGCTCTCCCCTGGGGGGACAGGGTCGTCATGAGCAGTTCTTC. This translates into CASSPLGGQGRHEQFF. Full variable domain (remainder filled in from reference TRBV18 and TRBJ2-1): NAGVMQNPRHLVRRRGQEARLRCSPMKGHSHVYWYRQLPEEGLKFMVYLQKENIIDESGMPKERFSAEFPKEGPSILRIQQVVRGDSAAYFCASSPLGGQGRHEQFFGPGTRLTVL.

V and J are TRBV6-1 and TRBJ1-2; the match to TRBD1 covers 7 bases. Losses at the gene ends were 4 bases for V and 2 bases for J; bases not matched to a gene: 1. The germline CDR1 and CDR2 sequences are MNHNS and SASEGT. The CDR3 consists of 13 residues. The CDR3 protein is CASSGGQNYGYTF. The CDR3 DNA reads as TGTGCCAGCAGTGGGGGACAGAACTATGGCTACACCTTC.

This clone was counted once. The rearrangement joins TRBV11-2 to TRBJ2-5; tentatively, D is TRBD2 (6 bases). Trimming took off 5 bases at V and 11 bases at J, with 18 bases between the two ends. Germline CDR1 SGHAT, CDR2 FQNNGV. The CDR3 covers 13 residues. CDR3: CASSTGTPASQYF. CDR3 nucleotide sequence: TGTGCCAGCAGCACCGGGACTCCCGCTAGTCAGTACTTC. Full variable domain (outside the CDR3, taken from reference TRBV11-2 and TRBJ2-5): EAGVAQSPRYKIIEKRQSVAFWCNPISGHATLYWYQQILGQGPKLLIQFQNNGVVDDSQLPKDRFSAERLKGVDSTLKIQPAKLEDSAVYLCASSTGTPASQYFGPGTRLLVL.

This clone was seen just once. This rearrangement joins TRBV5-6 to TRBJ2-7; 7 bases map to TRBD1. CDR1 is SGHDT and CDR2 is YYEEEE in the germline V gene. The length of the CDR3 is 15 residues. V dropped 1 base and J dropped 0; count of bases not matched to a gene: 4. The CDR3 sequence: CASSLKGAPSYEQYF. As DNA, the CDR3 is TGTGCCAGCAGCTTGAAGGGGGCCCCCTCCTACGAGCAGTACTTC.

This sequence joins TRBV5-1 and TRBJ2-2; 7 nucleotides line up with TRBD1. This CDR3 region has 14 residues. Germline loops: CDR1 SGHRS, CDR2 YFSETQ. V shed 4 bases and J 2 bases; nucleotides not matched to a gene: 2. CDR3 sequence (DNA): TGCGCCAGCAGCAGGGACAGAAACACCGGGGAGCTGTTTTTT. Translating it yields CASSRDRNTGELFF.